This is a list of T cell receptor beta chains from one sample in a study of molecular identifiers for immune sequencing clone quantification. TCRdb reprocessed the PCR reads with MiXCR, giving one entry per CDR3 protein. The sample yields some 94,000 distinct CDR3 sequences, around 25% seen once. Sequencing input: naive CD8+ T cells from blood, with Jurkat cell RNA spiked in. These receptor sequences come from a human donor in good health. Some libraries in this study had Jurkat cell RNA spiked in. CDR3s include the opening cysteine and the closing phenylalanine or tryptophan. A D gene is named only where the DNA matches it firmly. Rows may omit the clone size; those that give it use once, few, many or a size class.

J gene: TRBJ2-3; clone size: many; D gene: -; V gene: TRBV6-1; CDR3 DNA: TGTGCCAGCAGTGAATGGGTGGGAGCGGTCAGCACAGATACGCAGTATTTT; CDR3 protein: CASSEWVGAVSTDTQYF
J gene: TRBJ2-1; clone size: few; D gene: TRBD2; V gene: TRBV30; CDR3 DNA: TGTGCCTGGACTAGCGGGCAGAGCTCCTACAATGAGCAGTTCTTC; CDR3 protein: CAWTSGQSSYNEQFF
J gene: TRBJ2-7; clone size: many; D gene: -; V gene: TRBV5-1; CDR3 DNA: TGCGCCAGCAGCTTGGCAGGCCAAGGCTACGAGCAGTACTTC; CDR3 protein: CASSLAGQGYEQYF
J gene: TRBJ2-4; clone size: many; D gene: -; V gene: TRBV11-2; CDR3 DNA: TGTGCCAGCAGCCAATCAAACATTCAGTACTTC; CDR3 protein: CASSQSNIQYF
J gene: TRBJ1-5; clone size: few; D gene: -; V gene: TRBV19; CDR3 DNA: TGTGCCAGTAGGGTAACAGGGAAATTCAATCAGCCCCAGCATTTT; CDR3 protein: CASRVTGKFNQPQHF
J gene: TRBJ2-7; clone size: few; D gene: -; V gene: TRBV5-3; CDR3 DNA: TGTGCCAGCAGCCCGAGAGAGGGGCCCCACGAGCAGTACTTC; CDR3 protein: CASSPREGPHEQYF
J gene: TRBJ2-7; clone size: few; D gene: -; V gene: TRBV28; CDR3 DNA: TGTGCCAGCAGTCAAATTGACATGTTCTACGAGCAGTACTTC; CDR3 protein: CASSQIDMFYEQYF
J gene: TRBJ2-7; clone size: few; D gene: -; V gene: TRBV20-1; CDR3 DNA: TGCAGTGCAAACGAACCCCCTCAAGTCTCCTACGAGCAGTACTTC; CDR3 protein: CSANEPPQVSYEQYF
J gene: TRBJ2-2; clone size: many; D gene: -; V gene: TRBV19; CDR3 DNA: TGTGCCAGTACTATGGGGGGGCGAGGGACCGGGGAGCTGTTTTTT; CDR3 protein: CASTMGGRGTGELFF
J gene: TRBJ2-5; clone size: few; D gene: -; V gene: TRBV7-2; CDR3 DNA: TGTGCCTGCAGCTTAGAAACGCGAGAGACCCAGTACTTC; CDR3 protein: CACSLETRETQYF
J gene: TRBJ1-2; clone size: few; D gene: -; V gene: TRBV12-3/TRBV12-4; CDR3 DNA: TGTGCCAGCAGTTTTAGCCCCTATGGCTACACCTTC; CDR3 protein: CASSFSPYGYTF
J gene: TRBJ2-1; clone size: -; D gene: TRBD2; V gene: TRBV11-3; CDR3 DNA: TGTGCCAGCAGCCCCCCTTCAAGCGGGGTCAATGAGCAGTTCTTC; CDR3 protein: CASSPPSSGVNEQFF
J gene: TRBJ1-1; clone size: many; D gene: -; V gene: TRBV7-9; CDR3 DNA: TGTGCCAGCAGCTTACAGGGGAACACTGAAGCTTTCTTT; CDR3 protein: CASSLQGNTEAFF
J gene: TRBJ1-4; clone size: -; D gene: -; V gene: TRBV4-3; CDR3 DNA: TGCGCCAGCAGCCAAGCCATTTCGGCAGTCAATGAAAAACTGTTTTTT; CDR3 protein: CASSQAISAVNEKLFF
J gene: TRBJ2-1; clone size: few; D gene: TRBD2; V gene: TRBV12-3/TRBV12-4; CDR3 DNA: TGTGCCAGCAGTTTAGTCGTGACTAGCGGGAGCAATGAGCAGTTCTTC; CDR3 protein: CASSLVVTSGSNEQFF
J gene: TRBJ1-1; clone size: many; D gene: TRBD1; V gene: TRBV7-6; CDR3 DNA: TGTGCCAGCAGCCCCCGACAGGGCACTGAAGCTTTCTTT; CDR3 protein: CASSPRQGTEAFF
J gene: TRBJ2-5; clone size: -; D gene: TRBD2; V gene: TRBV20-1; CDR3 DNA: TGCAGTGCTATTGGAACTAGCGGGGGGGAAGAGACCCAGTACTTC; CDR3 protein: CSAIGTSGGEETQYF